This is a list of T cell receptor beta chains from one sample in a study of OX40 agonist ivuxolimab in advanced cancers. Produced via immunoSEQ multiplex PCR; TCRdb's table is partial and in-frame only. The table lists about 81,000 clones, under 90% of them singletons, with approximately 6.3% in the top ten. Sequencing used CD4+ or CD8+ T cells sorted from blood, obtained in a trial of the OX40 agonist ivuxolimab. Receptor source: an adult with an advanced solid tumor such as melanoma, head and neck, liver or kidney cancer. CDR3s leave out the opening cysteine and the closing phenylalanine or tryptophan. Size is omitted from some rows. Given values are once, few, many or a class for expanded clones.

V: TRBV29-1; size: .; CDR3: SVRIGNEQF
V: TRBV28; size: .; CDR3: ASGWGYT
V: TRBV6-1; size: .; CDR3: ASSDGGRGMQETQY
V: TRBV7-2; size: .; CDR3: ASSTSYQETQY
V: TRBV19; size: .; CDR3: ASRPAGRNNQPQH
V: TRBV7-9; size: .; CDR3: ASSLAGSGNTGELF
V: TRBV7-9; size: .; CDR3: ASSSGPKNIQY
V: TRBV6-6; size: .; CDR3: ASNHRGENGYT
V: TRBV6-6; size: .; CDR3: ASSYSSVALYNEQF
V: TRBV7-3; size: .; CDR3: ASSLAGGGTGELF
V: TRBV6-5; size: .; CDR3: ASSYSWGPDTEAF
V: TRBV9; size: .; CDR3: ASSAPGGRWTEAF
V: TRBV11-2; size: few; CDR3: ASSYRGRNSPLH
V: TRBV28; size: .; CDR3: ATVGSVNQPQH
V: TRBV5-1; size: .; CDR3: ASSWDVSSYNEQF
V: TRBV10-3; size: .; CDR3: AISADREKQF
V: TRBV19; size: .; CDR3: ASSPTGGYSGANVLT
V: TRBV13; size: .; CDR3: ASSPTGTNWGETQY
V: TRBV18; size: .; CDR3: ASSHRDRKGGYT
V: TRBV15; size: once; CDR3: ATSKGLAGGTSNEQF
V: TRBV7-3; size: .; CDR3: ASSFPPDRDTGELF
V: TRBV5-5; size: .; CDR3: ASSLGALANYGYT
V: TRBV9; size: .; CDR3: ASSPAGEITDTQY
V: TRBV4-2; size: .; CDR3: ASSQNPSGSTDTQY
V: TRBV15; size: .; CDR3: ATSRGVDRAAF
V: TRBV4-2; size: .; CDR3: ASSQERGQIVGSGNTIY
V: TRBV9; size: .; CDR3: ASSVSLSSYNEQF
V: TRBV9; size: .; CDR3: ASTSNSGNTIY
V: TRBV7-2; size: .; CDR3: ASSLDGRTDTQY
V: TRBV6-4; size: once; CDR3: ASSEGFGSGNTIY
V: TRBV6-6; size: once; CDR3: ASGEARHGYT
V: TRBV25-1; size: .; CDR3: ASSDSTGGRTDTQY
V: TRBV28; size: few; CDR3: ASSPTEEYGYT
V: TRBV9; size: .; CDR3: ASSAGDSGMTDTQY
V: TRBV19; size: .; CDR3: ASSMGVRAGDNEQF
V: TRBV18; size: .; CDR3: ASSVTSGTTDTQY
V: TRBV5-6; size: .; CDR3: ASSFIRQATYEQY
V: TRBV28; size: once; CDR3: ASSPPGQGAREAF
V: TRBV18; size: .; CDR3: ASSPPGTGGITDTQY
V: TRBV27; size: once; CDR3: ASSLSYSNQPQH
V: TRBV6-6; size: once; CDR3: ASSYVENSNQPQH
V: TRBV28; size: .; CDR3: ASSLGDRDYGYT
V: TRBV7-2; size: .; CDR3: ASSLGRFLNTGELF
V: TRBV29-1; size: .; CDR3: SVDSGAGANVLT
V: TRBV14; size: .; CDR3: ASSQEGLTEAF
V: TRBV28; size: .; CDR3: ASLQGQMNTEAF
V: TRBV5-5; size: once; CDR3: ASSPRTGLNTEAF
V: TRBV6-6; size: .; CDR3: ASSSGQGVSTGELF
V: TRBV4-3; size: .; CDR3: ASSPGPGEAF
V: TRBV27; size: .; CDR3: ASRSTGALTNYGYT
V: TRBV19; size: .; CDR3: ASSIGPDNEQF
V: TRBV5-6; size: few; CDR3: ASSPSGSGPYGYT
V: TRBV27; size: once; CDR3: ASSLSSVGEVQY
V: TRBV29-1; size: .; CDR3: SVGADGHTYGYT
V: TRBV30; size: few; CDR3: AWAGWGANPDTQY
V: TRBV5-6; size: .; CDR3: ASSLFRAGPDQPQH
V: TRBV5-1; size: .; CDR3: ASSSGQTEETQY
V: TRBV7-9; size: .; CDR3: ASSSTDYGYT
V: TRBV10-2; size: .; CDR3: ATRSGASSGNTIY